This T cell receptor beta chain was found in a study of Graves' ophthalmopathy and Graves' hyperthyroidism. The authors amplified TCR beta CDR3 regions from RNA transcripts. Following a first-round RT-PCR that used HTBI primers, a second-round multiplex PCR was carried out. TCRdb re-called the multiplex PCR reads with MiXCR, one entry per CDR3 protein. The sample shows about 500,000 distinct CDR3 sequences, just under 40% of them seen only once. Germline V gene data show CDR1 as MDHEN and CDR2 as SYDVKM. V lost 5 bases, J lost 10 bases, and 20 bases lay in between. This CDR3 has 15 amino acids. Hyperthyroidism patients were newly diagnosed, under 2 months' duration, aged 18 to 65.

The V and J genes are TRBV28 and TRBJ1-4; a possible D gene is TRBD1 (5 bases). The origin of this receptor is an adult man with Graves' hyperthyroidism. Sequencing was performed on peripheral blood or thyroid tissue (not recorded which). CDR3 protein: CASSNPGPEFGKLFF. DNA for the CDR3: TGTGCCAGCAGTAATCCGGGACCGGAGTTTGGAAAACTGTTTTTT.